The clone carrying this T cell receptor (beta chain) was detected a few times. TCRdb itself ran the 5' RACE reads through MiXCR, one entry per CDR3 protein. Of around 30,000 distinct CDR3 sequences listed, roughly 24% are singletons. Germline V gene lookup returns CDR1 SGHTA and CDR2 FQGNSA. CDR3 length: 13 amino acids. V lost 4 bases, J lost 3 bases, and 9 bases lay in between. CD25-based Treg depletion was applied to purified naive CD4+ T cells. The J gene is TRBJ1-2, the V gene TRBV7-2; D perhaps matches TRBD1 (5 bases). The TCR was taken from a female donor with breast cancer. Material for sequencing was naive CD4+ T cells sorted from a lymph node. Subset: naive CD4+ T cells, CD4+CD45RA+CD25-. The CDR3 nucleotides read TGTGCCAGCAGCTCCTGGGGGGACTATGGCTACACCTTC. Amino acids: CASSSWGDYGYTF. The full variable domain, rest sourced from reference TRBV7-2 and TRBJ1-2, is GAGVSQSPSNKVTEKGKDVELRCDPISGHTALYWYRQSLGQGLEFLIYFQGNSAPDKSGLPSDRFSAERTGGSVSTLTIQRTQQEDSAVYLCASSSWGDYGYTFGSGTRLTVV.